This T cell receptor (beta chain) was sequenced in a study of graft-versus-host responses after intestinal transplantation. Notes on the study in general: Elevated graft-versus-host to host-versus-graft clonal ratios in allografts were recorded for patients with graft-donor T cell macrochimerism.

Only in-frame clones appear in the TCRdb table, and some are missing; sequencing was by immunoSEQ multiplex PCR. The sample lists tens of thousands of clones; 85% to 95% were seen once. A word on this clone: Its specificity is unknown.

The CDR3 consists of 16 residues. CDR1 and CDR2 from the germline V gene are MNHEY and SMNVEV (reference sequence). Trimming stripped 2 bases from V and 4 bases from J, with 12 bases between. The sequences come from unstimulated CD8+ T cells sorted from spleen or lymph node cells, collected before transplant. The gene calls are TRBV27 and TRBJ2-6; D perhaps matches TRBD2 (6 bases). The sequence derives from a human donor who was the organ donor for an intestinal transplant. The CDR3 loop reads CASSLVGGAGANVLTF. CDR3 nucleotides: TGTGCCAGCAGTTTAGTCGGGGGTGCCGGGGCCAACGTCCTGACTTTC.